This T cell receptor beta chain was sequenced for a study of cytomegalovirus exposure and HLA in healthy donors. Regarding the study as a whole: In a later analysis, HLA-C alleles had the fewest associated TCRs, DRB1 alleles the most.

Comment on this clone: Antigen: not known.

The germline gives CDR1 SGHRS, CDR2 YFSETQ. V was pared by 2 bases and J by 3 bases, with 8 bases between. CDR3 length: 14 residues. The PCR ran on 60 Vbeta and 13 Jbeta primers. Some clones are missing from TCRdb's copy, which holds only in-frame ones; the method was immunoSEQ multiplex PCR. The table includes nearly 110,000 clones, more than 70% detected once. The chain employs TRBV5-1 and TRBJ1-4; D is unclear. Sequences were obtained from PBMCs. This sequence originates from a man under 40 in good health and CMV-seronegative. CDR3 in amino acids: CASSLKEANEKLFF. Here the CDR3 DNA reads TGCGCCAGCAGCTTAAAAGAGGCTAATGAAAAACTGTTTTTT.